The present T cell receptor beta chain was sequenced within a study of cytomegalovirus exposure and HLA in healthy donors. Study findings and constraints: In a later analysis, specific HLA alleles were associated with 15,000 to 20,000 TCR beta sequences at a 0.05 false discovery rate. Of the V segments, some could not be distinguished, including TRBV6-2 and TRBV6-3, and were excluded. The majority of CMV-associated TCR beta chains were reported as apparently HLA-restricted in a later analysis. It was reported in a later analysis that an Asian-associated ancestry cluster showed fewer N-insertions than the roughly 660-donor mean.

The CDR3 spans 14 residues. V was pared by 8 bases and J by 6 bases, with 16 bases between. Germline V gene lookup returns CDR1 MNHNS and CDR2 SASEGT. The primer mix had 60 Vbeta and 13 Jbeta primers. Here immunoSEQ multiplex PCR was the method, and the copy in TCRdb shows in-frame clones only, minus some. Here the sample table reports approximately 120,000 clones. In the case of this clone: As yet, its antigen is unknown.

The sample taken for sequencing was PBMCs. The chain uses TRBV6-1 and TRBJ2-2; a weak D match, TRBD2 (5 bases). This receptor was obtained from a woman between 55 and 75 years old in good health and CMV-seronegative. The CDR3 sequence is CASGASDLSGELFF. CDR3 in DNA: TGTGCCAGCGGTGCATCGGACTTGTCCGGGGAGCTGTTTTTT.